These 25 T cell receptor beta chains came from one sample sequenced in a study of cytomegalovirus exposure and HLA in healthy donors (TCRdb year 2017). The method behind the library was the immunoSEQ multiplex PCR assay. For the multiplex PCR, a mixture combining 60 forward primers for TCR Vbeta segments and 13 reverse primers for TCR Jbeta segments was used. TCRdb retrieved this table from immuneACCESS and kept in-frame rearrangements only. Not all clones are present; in checked studies, unresolved V genes account for under half, and no reason is known for the remainder. Here the sample has nearly 70,000 clones; 60% to 75% occur a single time. The top ten constitute over 8.5% of the sample. Sequenced sample: PBMCs. Source of these receptors: a woman aged 55-70 years in good health and CMV-seropositive.

The V call is TRBV30, the J call TRBJ1-2; 8 bases are shared with TRBD1. V lost 0 bases, J lost 7 bases, and 7 bases stayed unmatched. The CDR3 contains 14 residues. Germline CDR1 is GTSNPN and CDR2 is SVGIG (reference sequence). The CDR3 bases are TGTGCCTGGAGTGTACTTGAGACAGGGGCTGGCTACACCTTC. Amino acids: CAWSVLETGAGYTF.

This chain uses TRBV27 with TRBJ2-3, with D possibly TRBD2 on 6 matching bases. Trimming shortened V by 0 bases and J by 6 bases, and 10 bases separated the two germline ends. In germline, CDR1 is MNHEY, CDR2 SMNVEV (reference sequence). The CDR3 totals 14 residues. DNA for the CDR3: TGTGCCAGCAGTTTATCTGGCGGGACGGATACGCAGTATTTT. It specifies CASSLSGGTDTQYF.

V is TRBV7-9 and J is TRBJ2-4; D uncertain. The CDR3 is 14 residues long. Germline V gene sequence: CDR1 SEHNR, CDR2 FQNEAQ (reference sequence). Deletions cut 1 base from V and 9 bases from J, with 13 bases between. DNA of the CDR3: TGTGCCAGCAGCTTAGAGACCATACGCGGCATTCAGTACTTC. Its protein product is CASSLETIRGIQYF.

The chain recombines TRBV6-6 with TRBJ2-1; 14 nucleotides match TRBD2. Germline V gene data show CDR1 as MNHNY and CDR2 as SVGAGI (reference sequence). The CDR3 length is 16 residues. The trim removed 0 bases at V and 9 bases at J, leaving 4 bases unmatched. The CDR3 sequence is CASSYSRGLAGGEQFF. DNA for the CDR3: TGTGCCAGCAGTTACTCGAGAGGACTAGCGGGAGGTGAGCAGTTCTTC.

The DNA of the CDR3 is TGTGCCAGCAACCGACTAGGTGGCTACGAGCAGTACTTC. This gives the protein CASNRLGGYEQYF. The rearrangement uses TRBV28 and TRBJ2-7, with D possibly matching TRBD2 (6 bases). Germline CDR1 MDHEN, CDR2 SYDVKM. This CDR3 is built from 13 residues. V lost 7 bases to trimming and J lost 3 bases, with 13 bases between them.

The chain recombines TRBV7-2 with TRBJ1-2, with D perhaps matching TRBD1 (6 bases). The CDR3 is made up of 14 amino acids. The ends were cut back, 3 bases at V and 2 bases at J, with 10 bases in the middle. Germline V lookup: CDR1 SGHTA, CDR2 FQGNSA. Here the CDR3 DNA reads TGTGCCAGCAGCTTGGAAGGGACAAACTATGGCTACACCTTC. Protein: CASSLEGTNYGYTF.

This chain uses TRBV10-3 with TRBJ2-2; 10 bases match TRBD1. Germline V gives CDR1 ENHRY, CDR2 SYGVKD. V shed 6 bases and J 5 bases; nucleotides not matched to a gene: 6. This CDR3 region has 15 residues. CDR3 DNA sequence: TGTGCCATCAGGAGGACAGGGGGACAGACCGGGGAGCTGTTTTTT. This codes for CAIRRTGGQTGELFF.

CDR3 bases: TGTGCCAGTAGTATGCGGGAGGGTTCCGGGGAGCTGTTTTTT. Its translation is CASSMREGSGELFF. The chain uses TRBV19 and TRBJ2-2; 9 bases fit TRBD2. This CDR3 contains 14 residues. CDR1 and CDR2 (germline): LNHDA, SQIVND (reference sequence). Losses at the gene ends were 3 bases for V and 6 bases for J; bases not matched to a gene: 2.

The table lists this clone with a few counts. The V and J genes are TRBV6-6 and TRBJ2-7; D is perhaps TRBD2 (6 bases). In germline, CDR1 is MNHNY, CDR2 SVGAGI (reference sequence). CDR3 length: 10 residues. CDR3: CASSPRERLV. Here the CDR3 DNA reads TGTGCCAGCAGCCCCCGGGAGAGATTAGTC.

The genes are TRBV20-1 and TRBJ1-2; no reliable D call. Germline assignment: CDR1 DFQATT and CDR2 SNEGSKA (reference sequence). This CDR3 region has 10 residues. The V end lost 5 bases, the J end lost 6 bases, and 7 bases lay between the germline ends. The CDR3 DNA reads as TGCAGTGCTGGGAGGGATGGCTACACCTTC. Protein product: CSAGRDGYTF.

CDR3 nucleotide sequence: TGTGCCATCAGTGGATCTAGCGCCTCGGGAGAGCAGTTCTTC. It is translated as CAISGSSASGEQFF. The V and J genes are TRBV10-3 and TRBJ2-1, with D tentatively TRBD2 (6 bases). Germline CDR1 reads ENHRY; CDR2 reads SYGVKD. The ends were cut back, 4 bases at V and 10 bases at J, with 17 bases in the middle. The CDR3 runs to 14 residues.

J is TRBJ2-1 and V is TRBV27; the match to TRBD2 covers 11 bases. V gave up 5 bases and J gave up 7 bases; unmatched junction bases: 7. The V gene's germline CDR1 is MNHEY and CDR2 SMNVEV (reference sequence). There are 15 residues in the CDR3. The CDR3 sequence: CASSILAGVRNEQFF. CDR3 bases: TGTGCCAGCAGTATACTAGCGGGAGTTAGGAATGAGCAGTTCTTC.

The genes are TRBV7-9 and TRBJ2-7, with TRBD1 identical over 9 bases. V shed 5 bases and J 6 bases; nucleotides not matched to a gene: 8. CDR1 SEHNR and CDR2 FQNEAQ come from the germline V gene (reference sequence). This CDR3 is built from 14 residues. CDR3 sequence reads: CASSPPGTGIEQYF. DNA for the CDR3: TGTGCCAGCAGCCCACCCGGGACAGGGATCGAGCAGTACTTC.

V is TRBV5-4 and J is TRBJ2-6; D gene uncertain. The CDR3 runs to 16 residues. The V and J ends lost 1 base and 4 bases respectively, with 12 bases between them. In germline, CDR1 is SGHNT, CDR2 YYREEE (reference sequence). The CDR3 coding sequence is TGTGCCAGCAGCTTGAAGACCGGGTCGGGGGCCAACGTCCTGACTTTC. Translating gives CASSLKTGSGANVLTF.

The chain is built from TRBV2 and TRBJ1-6; TRBD1 might be the D (6 bases). Germline CDR1 SNHLY, CDR2 FYNNEI. The CDR3 loop spans 14 amino acids. The V end was cut by 8 bases, the J end by 7 bases, with 15 bases between. For the CDR3, the DNA is TGTGCCAGCTGGCCGGGACAACTGAATTCACCCCTCCACTTT. Translation: CASWPGQLNSPLHF.

The V call is TRBV15, the J call TRBJ2-5; weak D call: TRBD2 (5 bases). The CDR3 totals 12 residues. With 5 bases removed from V and 2 bases from J, the gap between germline ends came to 6 bases. Germline V gene lookup returns CDR1 LNHNV and CDR2 YYDKDF (reference sequence). CDR3 sequence reads: CATSGGQETQYF. The CDR3 bases are TGTGCCACCAGCGGCGGGCAAGAGACCCAGTACTTC.

This sequence joins TRBV28 and TRBJ1-2; TRBD1 matches 7 bases. V was clipped by 5 bases and J by 0 bases; unmatched bases: 9. The CDR3 covers 16 residues. The germline V gene encodes CDR1 MDHEN and CDR2 SYDVKM. CDR3 DNA sequence: TGTGCCAGCAGTCTGGCAGGGGGAGGCTCTAACTATGGCTACACCTTC. Amino acids: CASSLAGGGSNYGYTF.

The chain carries TRBV7-3 and TRBJ2-3; 10 bases agree with TRBD1. Per the germline V gene, CDR1 is SGHTA and CDR2 is FQGTGA. Unmatched junction bases numbered 2, after V lost 4 bases and J lost 4 bases. The CDR3 runs 14 residues. The CDR3 DNA follows: TGTGCCAGCAGCTGGACAGGGGGAGCAGATACGCAGTATTTT. Protein sequence: CASSWTGGADTQYF.

The chain couples TRBV7-8 to TRBJ2-1, with 8 bases fitting TRBD2. The germline gives CDR1 SGHVS, CDR2 FQNEAQ. The junction had 6 bases not matched to a gene; V was cut back by 4 bases and J by 4 bases. The CDR3 sequence is 15 residues long. The CDR3 sequence is CASSSRASGYNEQFF. The CDR3 nucleotides are TGTGCCAGCAGCTCTCGTGCTAGCGGGTACAATGAGCAGTTCTTC.

The V and J genes are TRBV7-8 and TRBJ2-2; TRBD1 might be the D (5 bases). Germline CDR1 reads SGHVS; CDR2 reads FQNEAQ. This CDR3 has 16 residues. The ends were cut back, 4 bases at V and 1 base at J, with 13 bases in the middle. The CDR3 nucleotides read TGTGCCAGCAGCTCAAGGGGTCCCCGGAACACCGGGGAGCTGTTTTTT. Its protein is CASSSRGPRNTGELFF.

A note on this clone: An end of the junction does not agree with germline; a read error may underlie this. The chain carries TRBV19 and TRBJ2-7; D remains ambiguous. Germline CDR1 reads LNHDA; CDR2 reads SQIVND (reference sequence). This CDR3 region has 11 residues. The CDR3 reads CASSIGSGMSF. CDR3 DNA sequence: TGTGCCAGTAGTATAGGTTCCGGTATGAGCTTC.

J is TRBJ2-5 and V is TRBV9; D remains unclear. V lost 3 bases and J 2 bases, leaving 11 bases between the germline ends. The CDR3 spans 14 residues. In germline, CDR1 is SGDLS, CDR2 YYNGEE. CDR3 sequence reads: CASSGPFVQETQYF. In DNA form, the CDR3 reads TGTGCCAGCAGCGGGCCGTTTGTACAAGAGACCCAGTACTTC.

About this clone itself: The germline gene is not matched at one end of the junction; a read error may be the cause. The rearrangement joins TRBV20-1 to TRBJ2-7; the D gene is possibly TRBD1 (5 bases). There are 11 residues in the CDR3. Looked up from germline, CDR1 is DFQATT and CDR2 is SNEGSKA (reference sequence). CDR3 sequence reads: CSASSGYGQYF. The CDR3 DNA reads as TGCAGTGCTAGTTCAGGGTACGGGCAGTACTTC.

This clone was found a few times. V usage is TRBV4-2 and J usage is TRBJ1-4; 8 bases match TRBD1. CDR3 length: 15 residues. The V gene's germline CDR1 is LGHNA and CDR2 YNFKEQ. The ends lost 0 bases at V and 6 bases at J; junction bases unmatched: 3. CDR3 sequence: CASSQEQGAYEKLFF. The CDR3 DNA reads as TGTGCCAGCAGCCAAGAGCAGGGGGCCTATGAAAAACTGTTTTTT.

The rearrangement links TRBV18 to TRBJ2-7, with D perhaps TRBD1 (6 bases). The germline gives CDR1 KGHSH, CDR2 LQKENI. There are 14 residues in the CDR3. V lost 0 bases and J lost 2, with 8 bases in between. CDR3 residues: CASSPPGQTYEQYF. CDR3 sequence (DNA): TGTGCCAGCTCACCACCGGGACAAACCTACGAGCAGTACTTC.